These 19 T cell receptor beta chains were all obtained from the same sample, sequenced in a study of cytomegalovirus exposure and HLA in healthy donors (dated by TCRdb to between 2016 and 2019). The library was obtained by the immunoSEQ multiplex PCR assay. For the multiplex PCR, a mixture combining 60 forward primers for TCR Vbeta segments and 13 reverse primers for TCR Jbeta segments was used. TCRdb took this table from immuneACCESS and kept in-frame rearrangements with V and J called. Such tables lack part of the clones; where checked against another copy, unresolved V genes explain under half of the gap, and the rest is unexplained. This sample comprises approximately 150,000 clones, roughly four fifths of them detected only once. The top ten hold roughly 3.4% of the sample. Sequencing was carried out using PBMCs. Receptors originate from a man younger than 35 in good health and CMV-seropositive.

The chain carries TRBV4-1 and TRBJ2-1, with D possibly matching TRBD2 (6 bases). This CDR3 is 13 amino acids long. Looked up from germline, CDR1 is MGHRA and CDR2 is YSYEKL. Between the trimmed V and J ends, which lost 3 bases and 11 bases, there was a span of 14 bases. The CDR3 DNA reads TGCGCCAGCAGCCAGGTACCGGGACTTCAGCAGTTCTTC. This codes for CASSQVPGLQQFF.

This clone occurred once. A read error may account for a junction end that differs from germline. The chain has TRBV7-9 and TRBJ1-2, with 10 bases fitting TRBD1. Looked up from germline, CDR1 is SEHNR and CDR2 is FQNEAQ (reference sequence). The CDR3 sequence is 16 residues long. CDR3 in DNA: TGTTCCAGCAGCTTAGCAGGGACAGGGGCAAGTACTGGCTACACCTTC. It codes for CSSSLAGTGASTGYTF.

Only a few counts were recorded for this clone. The V gene is TRBV6-5, the J gene TRBJ2-2, with 10 nucleotides matching TRBD1. Trimming removed 7 bases from V and 7 bases from J; junction bases left unmatched: 6. The V gene's germline CDR1 is MNHEY and CDR2 SVGAGI. The CDR3 has 14 amino acids. The CDR3 sequence: CASNPGQGIGELFF. CDR3 bases: TGTGCCAGCAACCCGGGACAGGGGATCGGGGAGCTGTTTTTT.

The gene calls are TRBV7-8 and TRBJ2-3; 7 nucleotides align to TRBD1. This CDR3 has 14 amino acids. Germline V gives CDR1 SGHVS, CDR2 FQNEAQ. The J segment lost 2 bases and the V segment lost 4 bases, leaving 3 bases of the junction unmatched. The DNA for the CDR3 is TGTGCCAGCAGCTCTGACAGGGTCACAGATACGCAGTATTTT. Translation gives CASSSDRVTDTQYF.

This clone was recorded a few times. The rearrangement joins TRBV5-5 to TRBJ2-5; 8 bases align to TRBD1. Per germline, CDR1 SGHKS and CDR2 YYEKEE (reference sequence). This CDR3 is built from 12 residues. V lost 6 bases to trimming and J lost 10 bases; unmatched junction nucleotides: 8. The CDR3: CASNSRGQHQYF. The CDR3 DNA is TGTGCCAGCAACTCCAGGGGGCAGCACCAGTACTTC.

This clone came up once. V gene TRBV7-9 combines with J gene TRBJ1-1, with D perhaps TRBD1 (5 bases). CDR1 and CDR2 from the germline V gene are SEHNR and FQNEAQ (reference sequence). V lost 8 bases to trimming and J lost 3 bases, with 16 bases between them. The CDR3 runs to 14 residues. CDR3 DNA sequence: TGTGCCAGCCTTAATGGGGGGGAGGACACTGAAGCTTTCTTT. Translating gives CASLNGGEDTEAFF. Filled out from reference TRBV7-9 and TRBJ1-1, the complete variable domain reads DTGVSQNPRHKITKRGQNVTFRCDPISEHNRLYWYRQTLGQGPEFLTYFQNEAQLEKSRLLSDRFSAERPKGSFSTLEIQRTEQGDSAMYLCASLNGGEDTEAFFGQGTRLTVV.

The chain couples TRBV10-3 to TRBJ2-1; no definite D call. Germline CDR1 ENHRY, CDR2 SYGVKD. Trimming shortened V by 8 bases and J by 10 bases, and 15 bases separated the two germline ends. The CDR3 is made up of 12 amino acids. The CDR3 nucleotides are TGTGCCATCGCCCTCAGAGGATACGAGCAGTTCTTC. Translation: CAIALRGYEQFF.

The gene calls are TRBV13 and TRBJ2-1, with TRBD2 matching over 14 bases. This CDR3 has 16 amino acids. V dropped 2 bases and J dropped 7; count of bases not matched to a gene: 4. Germline assignment: CDR1 PRHDT and CDR2 FYEKMQ (reference sequence). In DNA, the CDR3 is TGTGCCAGCAGCTTACGACTAGCGGGAGGGAGGAATGAGCAGTTCTTC. This encodes CASSLRLAGGRNEQFF.

This chain links TRBV5-1 with TRBJ2-1; 7 bases fit TRBD2. In germline, CDR1 is SGHRS, CDR2 YFSETQ. The V and J ends lost 0 bases and 3 bases, in that order; junction bases with no gene match: 6. The CDR3 has 16 residues. In nucleotides, the CDR3 is TGCGCCAGCAGCTTGGGGGGTAGCGGGCTCTACAATGAGCAGTTCTTC. This encodes CASSLGGSGLYNEQFF. The full variable domain, rest sourced from reference TRBV5-1 and TRBJ2-1, is KAGVTQTPRYLIKTRGQQVTLSCSPISGHRSVSWYQQTPGQGLQFLFEYFSETQRNKGNFPGRFSGRQFSNSRSEMNVSTLELGDSALYLCASSLGGSGLYNEQFFGPGTRLTVL.

The chain couples TRBV9 to TRBJ2-7, with TRBD2 as a possible D gene (6 bases). Germline V CDR1 and CDR2: SGDLS, YYNGEE. Trimming removed 2 bases at V and 6 bases at J, with 18 bases between. The CDR3 contains 15 residues. The CDR3 region has the DNA TGTGCCAGCAGCGTCCGCGAGACTAGAGGTTTCGAGCAGTACTTC. It yields the protein CASSVRETRGFEQYF.

This clone was seen more than once but under ten times. The chain recombines TRBV19 with TRBJ1-4; TRBD1 matches at 8 bases. Germline CDR1 is LNHDA and CDR2 is SQIVND (reference sequence). CDR3 length: 14 residues. J lost 8 bases, V lost 10 bases, and 12 bases had no gene match. The CDR3 DNA reads TGTGCCACTAAACGAGAACAGGGGGGGGAAAAACTGTTTTTT. Translating gives CATKREQGGEKLFF. Using reference TRBV19 and TRBJ1-4 for the parts outside the CDR3, the full variable domain is DGGITQSPKYLFRKEGQNVTLSCEQNLNHDAMYWYRQDPGQGLRLIYYSQIVNDFQKGDIAEGYSVSREKKESFPLTVTSAQKNPTAFYLCATKREQGGEKLFFGSGTQLSVL.

The rearrangement joins TRBV5-4 to TRBJ2-7; weak D call: TRBD2 (6 bases). The V end was cut by 4 bases, the J end by 5 bases, with 13 bases between. Germline values: CDR1 SGHNT, CDR2 YYREEE (reference sequence). The CDR3 covers 13 residues. In DNA, the CDR3 is TGTGCCAGCAGCCCGGGACTTAATGACGAGCAGTACTTC. Protein product: CASSPGLNDEQYF.

The chain is built from TRBV29-1 and TRBJ2-2; 10 bases match TRBD1. The V and J ends lost 0 bases and 4 bases, in that order; junction bases with no gene match: 2. The CDR3 sequence is 15 residues long. Per germline, CDR1 SQVTM and CDR2 ANQGSEA. CDR3 nucleotides: TGCAGCGTTGAAGATCGGACAGGGGGCACCGGGGAGCTGTTTTTT. As protein: CSVEDRTGGTGELFF.

The rearrangement uses TRBV27 and TRBJ2-3, with D tentatively TRBD2 (5 bases). CDR3 length: 14 residues. The V end was cut by 6 bases, the J end by 1 base, with 11 bases between. Per the germline V gene, CDR1 is MNHEY and CDR2 is SMNVEV (reference sequence). The CDR3: CASRMDWRTDTQYF. CDR3 nucleotide sequence: TGTGCCAGCAGGATGGACTGGCGCACAGATACGCAGTATTTT.

The chain uses TRBV29-1 and TRBJ2-3, with a possible D match to TRBD2 (6 bases). The V end lost 0 bases, the J end lost 2 bases, and 9 bases lay between the germline ends. Germline V gives CDR1 SQVTM, CDR2 ANQGSEA. The CDR3 has 14 residues. The CDR3 sequence is CSVEEREYTDTQYF. Written as DNA, the CDR3 is TGCAGCGTTGAAGAGCGGGAATACACAGATACGCAGTATTTT.

The chain couples TRBV6-5 to TRBJ1-1, with a tentative D call TRBD1 (6 bases). The germline gives CDR1 MNHEY, CDR2 SVGAGI. The CDR3 consists of 15 residues. V was clipped by 10 bases and J by 0 bases, with 18 bases between them. CDR3 DNA: TGTGCCACCCGACTAACACAGGGAATGAACACTGAAGCTTTCTTT. It codes for CATRLTQGMNTEAFF.

The chain employs TRBV6-1 and TRBJ2-7; D possibly corresponds to TRBD2 (5 bases). V was trimmed by 2 bases and J by 4 bases, leaving 15 bases between them. Germline CDR1 is MNHNS and CDR2 is SASEGT. The CDR3 totals 15 residues. The CDR3 coding sequence is TGTGCCAGCAGTGAAAGCCTAGAGCCGGGATACGAGCAGTACTTC. This sequence encodes CASSESLEPGYEQYF.

The V and J genes are TRBV28 and TRBJ2-5, with 7 bases aligning to TRBD1. The better agreement between TRBJ2-7 and the DNA end casts doubt on the J call. This CDR3 has 14 residues. Germline V gene data show CDR1 as MDHEN and CDR2 as SYDVKM. The CDR3 DNA reads TGTGCCAGCAGTCCCCGACAGGGTTCCTACGAGCAGTACTTC. It codes for CASSPRQGSYEQYF.

The rearrangement links TRBV19 to TRBJ2-7, with D possibly TRBD1 on 6 matching bases. From germline, CDR1 is LNHDA and CDR2 SQIVND (reference sequence). The CDR3 contains 13 residues. Trimming pared 5 bases from V and 3 bases from J, leaving 11 bases between. The CDR3 loop is CASSYRAGYEQYF. CDR3 nucleotides: TGTGCCAGTAGTTACAGGGCTGGCTACGAGCAGTACTTC.